Sequencing of this T cell receptor (beta chain) was carried out in a study of OX40 agonist ivuxolimab in advanced cancers. About the research overall: Two cutaneous melanoma patients and one hepatocellular carcinoma patient, three in all, had partial responses.

The repertoire was sequenced with immunoSEQ multiplex PCR; TCRdb's copy has only in-frame clones and lacks some. Counted here are approximately 99,000 clones, approximately 95% occurring once; the ten biggest clones make up about 0.19%. Germline V CDR1 and CDR2: SGHVS, FQNEAQ. The CDR3 loop spans 14 amino acids. Trimming took off 4 bases at V and 8 bases at J, with 15 bases between the two ends. Autoimmune disease history or systemic immunosuppression meant exclusion. Source: CD4+ or CD8+ T cells sorted from blood, taken in a trial of the OX40 agonist ivuxolimab. The chain uses TRBV7-8 and TRBJ2-1; D is ambiguous. The receptor was derived from an adult with an advanced solid tumor such as melanoma, head and neck, liver or kidney cancer. CDR3 in amino acids: CASSSKPGQDEQFF. DNA of the CDR3: TGTGCCAGCAGCTCAAAGCCGGGTCAGGATGAGCAGTTCTTC.